These 8 T cell receptor beta chains share one sample of origin, sequenced in a study of cytomegalovirus exposure and HLA in healthy donors. Use of 60 Vbeta and 13 Jbeta primers characterized the PCR. TCRdb's table, derived via immunoSEQ multiplex PCR, lists solely in-frame clones and lacks some. The top ten hold over 0.55% of the sample, which has about 220,000 clones, approximately 82% seen once. Sequences were obtained from PBMCs. The receptor source for this set is a man between 18 and 29 years old in good health and CMV-seronegative.

This clone was observed a handful of times. J is TRBJ1-2 and V is TRBV28, with 8 positions matching TRBD1. This CDR3 has 18 amino acids. CDR1 is MDHEN, CDR2 SYDVKM, per germline. The J segment lost 0 bases and the V segment lost 5 bases, leaving 14 bases of the junction unmatched. The CDR3 sequence is CASSGWTGNPLANYGYTF. The CDR3 DNA is TGTGCCAGCAGTGGGTGGACAGGGAATCCATTAGCTAACTATGGCTACACCTTC.

This sequence joins TRBV4-1 and TRBJ1-5; 7 nucleotides line up with TRBD1. The CDR3 has 15 residues. Losses at the gene ends were 4 bases for V and 4 bases for J; bases not matched to a gene: 7. Germline V gene sequence: CDR1 MGHRA, CDR2 YSYEKL. The CDR3 DNA reads TGCGCCAGCAGCCTCACGACAGGGACGAATCAGCCCCAGCATTTT. As protein: CASSLTTGTNQPQHF.

This clone has more than one count but fewer than ten. V is TRBV6-5 and J is TRBJ2-7; the D gene is possibly TRBD1 (5 bases). The CDR3 is 13 amino acids. Germline assignment: CDR1 MNHEY and CDR2 SVGAGI. V was cut by 4 bases and J by 6 bases, with 13 bases left in between. DNA of the CDR3: TGTGCCAGCAGTTTCTCACGACAGTCCGAGCAGTACTTC. Amino acids: CASSFSRQSEQYF.

This clone has just one count. The chain joins TRBV7-9 to TRBJ2-7, with 7 bases aligning to TRBD1. CDR1 SEHNR and CDR2 FQNEAQ come from the germline V gene (reference sequence). The CDR3 covers 14 residues. The V and J ends lost 1 base and 6 bases, in that order; junction bases with no gene match: 6. This chain's CDR3 is CASSLVGQSGEQYF. The CDR3 nucleotides are TGTGCCAGCAGCTTAGTGGGACAGTCGGGCGAGCAGTACTTC.

The chain carries TRBV4-2 and TRBJ1-2; D is possibly TRBD1 (6 bases). The length of the CDR3 is 15 residues. The ends were cut back, 0 bases at V and 3 bases at J, with 11 bases in the middle. CDR1 and CDR2 from the germline V gene are LGHNA and YNFKEQ. The CDR3 protein is CASSQEAGADYGYTF. CDR3 coding DNA: TGTGCCAGCAGCCAAGAGGCAGGGGCCGACTATGGCTACACCTTC.

The V call is TRBV4-1, the J call TRBJ2-2, with 8 positions matching TRBD2. The CDR3 is 17 residues long. Germline V gives CDR1 MGHRA, CDR2 YSYEKL. The V gene end was trimmed by 4 bases and the J gene end by 6 bases; junction bases not matched to a gene: 13. The CDR3 reads CASSPGGGLGTAGELFF. The CDR3 DNA follows: TGCGCCAGCAGCCCAGGAGGGGGACTAGGTACCGCCGGGGAGCTGTTTTTT.

This clone has only a few counts. The J gene is TRBJ2-1, the V gene TRBV4-2; 9 positions match TRBD2. V shed 4 bases, J shed 0 bases, and the junction held 22 bases outside the gene matches. CDR3 length: 22 amino acids. CDR1 is LGHNA, CDR2 YNFKEQ, per germline. The CDR3: CASSLPRLRGTSHFSSYNEQFF. DNA of the CDR3: TGTGCCAGCAGCCTCCCCCGACTGCGCGGGACTAGCCACTTTAGCTCCTACAATGAGCAGTTCTTC.

The chain uses TRBV6-1 and TRBJ1-6; D is unresolved. This CDR3 comprises 16 residues. The V and J ends lost 2 bases and 4 bases respectively, with 12 bases between them. Germline loops: CDR1 MNHNS, CDR2 SASEGT. The chain's CDR3 is CASSESVPGYNSPLHF. The DNA for the CDR3 is TGTGCCAGCAGTGAATCAGTACCGGGTTATAATTCACCCCTCCACTTT.